The rows below give T cell receptor beta chains drawn from one sample of a study of blood T cell repertoires in COVID-19. Measured with immunoSEQ multiplex PCR; TCRdb has only the in-frame clones, and not every one. The sample shows 150,000 to 200,000 clones, roughly 80% of them seen only once. Sequences were obtained from peripheral blood. These receptors all stem from a woman of 80 years or more with acute or convalescent COVID-19. Both conserved end residues are part of each CDR3. The D gene is left open where the match is weak. A row's size may be missing; if present it is once, few, many or a size class.

.	TRBV5-8	.	TRBJ2-7	CASRRSGGDEQYF	TGTGCCAGCAGGCGCTCCGGAGGGGACGAGCAGTACTTC
.	TRBV2	.	TRBJ1-5	CASSDVGSARGQPQHF	TGTGCCAGCAGTGACGTTGGATCGGCTCGGGGACAGCCCCAGCATTTT
.	TRBV6-2/TRBV6-3	.	TRBJ1-5	CASSLQGVQPQHF	TGTGCCAGCAGTTTACAGGGCGTTCAGCCCCAGCATTTT
.	TRBV27	TRBD2	TRBJ2-3	CASSLQREPDTQYF	TGTGCCAGCAGTTTACAGCGGGAGCCAGATACGCAGTATTTT
.	TRBV5-6	TRBD1	TRBJ1-1	CASSLAPTGVTEAFF	TGTGCCAGCAGCTTGGCCCCGACAGGGGTCACTGAAGCTTTCTTT
few	TRBV2	TRBD1	TRBJ1-5	CASSLRDRVGGNQPQHF	TGTGCCAGCAGTCTCCGGGACAGGGTGGGGGGCAATCAGCCCCAGCATTTT
.	TRBV28	.	TRBJ1-2	CASRGAGANYGYTF	TGTGCCAGCAGAGGGGCAGGAGCTAACTATGGCTACACCTTC
.	TRBV7-2	TRBD1	TRBJ2-5	CASSWTGLETQYF	TGTGCCAGCAGCTGGACAGGGTTAGAGACCCAGTACTTC
.	TRBV7-2	.	TRBJ2-7	CASSSGASYEQYF	TGTGCCAGCAGCTCAGGGGCCTCCTACGAGCAGTACTTC
.	TRBV30	TRBD1	TRBJ2-2	CAWSAGQWELFF	TGTGCCTGGAGTGCGGGACAGTGGGAGCTGTTTTTT
.	TRBV19	.	TRBJ1-4	CASSVQSATNEKLFF	TGTGCCAGTAGTGTGCAGAGCGCAACTAATGAAAAACTGTTTTTT
.	TRBV24-1	TRBD1	TRBJ2-3	CATSDSTRDRDIDTQYF	TGTGCCACCAGTGACTCTACCCGGGACAGGGATATAGATACGCAGTATTTT
.	TRBV5-1	TRBD1	TRBJ1-1	CASSGGQLNTEAFF	TGCGCCAGCAGCGGGGGACAGCTAAACACTGAAGCTTTCTTT
.	TRBV6-5	TRBD1	TRBJ2-7	CARTGGYEQYF	TGTGCCAGAACAGGGGGCTACGAGCAGTACTTC
few	TRBV5-1	.	TRBJ2-3	CASSLLKGLTSTDTQYF	TGCGCCAGCAGCTTGTTGAAAGGACTAACTAGCACAGATACGCAGTATTTT
.	TRBV4-1	.	TRBJ2-5	CASSPTVGGAQETQYF	TGCGCCAGCAGCCCCACGGTAGGGGGAGCTCAAGAGACCCAGTACTTC
.	TRBV12-5	TRBD2	TRBJ2-7	CASGLVITGLAAYEQYF	TGTGCTAGTGGTTTGGTGATTACTGGTCTAGCGGCCTACGAGCAGTACTTC
.	TRBV25-1	.	TRBJ2-5	CASSDATTGWQETQYF	TGTGCCAGCAGTGACGCCACGACAGGTTGGCAAGAGACCCAGTACTTC
.	TRBV6-2/TRBV6-3	TRBD1	TRBJ2-7	CASSRQGYEQYF	TGTGCCAGCAGCCGACAGGGCTACGAGCAGTACTTC
.	TRBV10-3	TRBD1	TRBJ1-6	CAISESGQGLSPLHF	TGTGCCATCAGTGAGTCGGGACAGGGTTTATCACCCCTCCACTTT
once	TRBV19	.	TRBJ1-1	CASSNRQAFF	TGTGCCAGCTCCAACAGGCAAGCTTTCTTT
.	TRBV7-9	TRBD1	TRBJ2-5	CASTRRLQGAAQETQYF	TGTGCCAGCACCCGAAGACTACAGGGGGCAGCCCAAGAGACCCAGTACTTC
.	TRBV5-4	TRBD2	TRBJ2-5	CASSSPELAGVETQYF	TGTGCCAGCAGCTCCCCGGAACTAGCGGGGGTTGAGACCCAGTACTTC
.	TRBV3-1/TRBV3-2	TRBD1	TRBJ1-2	CASSQSRTGYYYGYTF	TGTGCCAGCAGCCAATCCAGGACAGGGTATTATTATGGCTACACCTTC
.	TRBV3-1/TRBV3-2	TRBD1	TRBJ1-5	CASSDGTDPYQPQHF	TGTGCCAGCAGCGATGGGACAGATCCTTATCAGCCCCAGCATTTT
.	TRBV28	.	TRBJ1-3	CASSSRRNTIYF	TGTGCCAGCAGTTCGCGCCGAAACACCATATATTTT
.	TRBV7-2	.	TRBJ2-7	CASSLNSGSSYEQYF	TGTGCCAGCAGCTTAAACAGCGGTTCATCCTACGAGCAGTACTTC
.	TRBV11-3	.	TRBJ2-2	CASSLGAASGELFF	TGTGCCAGCAGCTTAGGCGCTGCTAGCGGGGAGCTGTTTTTT
.	TRBV30	TRBD2	TRBJ2-1	CAWSLAGSSYNEQFF	TGTGCCTGGAGTTTAGCGGGCAGCTCCTACAATGAGCAGTTCTTC
few	TRBV27	TRBD1	TRBJ1-2	CASSPGQGLTNYGYTF	TGTGCCAGCAGTCCGGGACAGGGCTTAACTAACTATGGCTACACCTTC
.	TRBV19	.	TRBJ1-2	CASTAGARGGYTF	TGTGCCAGTACCGCGGGGGCGAGGGGTGGCTACACCTTC
.	TRBV28	.	TRBJ2-2	CASSLKLTGELFF	TGTGCCAGCAGTTTGAAGCTCACCGGGGAGCTGTTTTTT
.	TRBV14	.	TRBJ2-7	CASSPRQASYEQYF	TGTGCCAGCAGCCCCCGACAGGCCTCCTACGAGCAGTACTTC